The 8 T cell receptor beta chains listed next were all sequenced from one sample in a study of cytomegalovirus exposure and HLA in healthy donors. Primers included in the PCR were 60 Vbeta and 13 Jbeta primers. The table came from immunoSEQ multiplex PCR; TCRdb's copy has only in-frame clones and leaves some out. Of about 140,000 clones detected, approximately 82% appear once; the ten largest clones hold approximately 9.7%. Sequenced sample: PBMCs. The receptors shown here come from a woman aged 60-75 years in good health and CMV-seropositive.

The V gene is TRBV28, the J gene TRBJ2-7; 7 nucleotides match TRBD2. CDR1 MDHEN and CDR2 SYDVKM come from the germline V gene. CDR3 length: 13 amino acids. Unmatched junction bases numbered 6, after V lost 5 bases and J lost 5 bases. CDR3 coding DNA: TGTGCCAGCAGTCCAATCGGGACTAACGAGCAGTACTTC. Encoded protein: CASSPIGTNEQYF.

The chain recombines TRBV6-6 with TRBJ1-2; TRBD1 might be the D (6 bases). In germline, CDR1 is MNHNY, CDR2 SVGAGI (reference sequence). V dropped 2 bases and J dropped 5 bases, with 12 bases sitting between them. The CDR3 loop spans 14 amino acids. In DNA, the CDR3 is TGTGCCAGCAGTTACCTGACAGGACAATATGGCTACACCTTC. Protein: CASSYLTGQYGYTF.

Of note for this clone: This CDR3 is also generated by other DNA sequences in the sample. The chain uses TRBV2 and TRBJ1-1; D remains unclear. CDR1 is SNHLY, CDR2 FYNNEI, per germline. CDR3 length equals 13 residues. Trimming removed 4 bases from V and 4 bases from J, with 10 bases in between. The DNA for the CDR3 is TGTGCCAGCAGTGGAACTTCTGGCACTGAAGCTTTCTTT. It translates to CASSGTSGTEAFF.

The chain uses TRBV5-1 and TRBJ2-3, with TRBD1 matching over 7 bases. Germline lookup yields CDR1 SGHRS and CDR2 YFSETQ. The CDR3 runs 16 residues. Losses at the gene ends were 4 bases for V and 3 bases for J; bases not matched to a gene: 11. CDR3 in amino acids: CASSTPTGFNTDTQYF. CDR3 bases: TGCGCCAGCAGCACCCCGACAGGGTTTAATACAGATACGCAGTATTTT.

The CDR3 is CASSDRGEMTQYF. The CDR3 coding sequence is TGTGCCAGCAGTGACCGGGGTGAGATGACCCAGTACTTC. The V and J genes are TRBV25-1 and TRBJ2-5, with D tentatively TRBD2 (5 bases). Trimming cost V 3 bases and J 7 bases, with 12 bases left between them. The CDR3 loop spans 13 amino acids. Germline loops: CDR1 MGHDK, CDR2 SYGVNS.

The chain recombines TRBV7-3 with TRBJ2-7, with D unclear. In germline, CDR1 is SGHTA, CDR2 FQGTGA. The CDR3 is 14 residues long. Trimming removed 2 bases from V and 1 base from J, with 9 bases in between. CDR3 in amino acids: CASSLSHGSYEQYF. As DNA, the CDR3 is TGTGCCAGCAGCTTATCTCACGGTTCCTACGAGCAGTACTTC.

The V gene is TRBV4-1, the J gene TRBJ1-1, with D unresolved. V was cut by 0 bases and J by 8 bases, with 10 bases left in between. This CDR3 has 13 residues. Germline CDR1 and CDR2: MGHRA and YSYEKL. CDR3 region: CASSQDFVREAFF. In DNA, the CDR3 is TGCGCCAGCAGCCAAGATTTCGTGCGGGAAGCTTTCTTT.

About this clone itself: Because the CDR3's place on the DNA is in doubt, the DNA is left out and the CDR3 is given as listed by TCRdb. The J gene is TRBJ2-3, the V gene TRBV21-1; TRBD1 is the table's D call and was not checked against the DNA. TRBV21-1 is annotated as a pseudogene. Both ends counted, the CDR3 spans 17 residues. CDR3 residues: CASSKEVGTGNTDTQYF.